These 5 T cell receptor beta chains were all obtained from the same sample, sequenced in a study of T cells in Graves' hyperthyroidism and ophthalmopathy. Template material for amplifying TCR beta CDR3 regions consisted of RNA transcripts. First-round RT-PCR of the TCR CDR3 relied on the HTBI primer set. TCRdb passed the multiplex PCR reads through MiXCR, listing each CDR3 protein once. The top ten hold 7% to 10% of the sample, which has roughly 840,000 distinct CDR3 sequences, about two fifths seen once. Input material: blood. These receptors were collected from a man between 18 and 29 years old with Graves' hyperthyroidism.

This clonotype has ten or more counts. This chain uses TRBV29-1 with TRBJ1-1; 8 positions agree with TRBD1. The CDR3 consists of 12 residues. The V gene's germline CDR1 is SQVTM and CDR2 ANQGSEA. Trimming removed 6 bases from V and 4 bases from J; junction bases left unmatched: 4. Here the CDR3 DNA reads TGCAGCGTGGATACAGGGGGCACTGAAGCTTTCTTT. Translation gives CSVDTGGTEAFF.

This clonotype occurred many times. The genes are TRBV2 and TRBJ2-7; D is possibly TRBD1 (7 bases). This CDR3 has 14 residues. The germline gives CDR1 SNHLY, CDR2 FYNNEI. The germline V and J ends were trimmed by 6 bases and 6 bases, with 18 bases remaining between them. CDR3 sequence (DNA): TGTGCCAGCAGGGGGGAGACAGGGAGGAGCGAGCAGTACTTC. Translated, it gives CASRGETGRSEQYF.

This clonotype has a handful of counts. CDR3 nucleotides: TGCAGTGCTTCGGACAGGGGGAGGAATATCGCTGAAGCTTTCTTT. Translating it yields CSASDRGRNIAEAFF. The chain couples TRBV20-1 to TRBJ1-1, with 10 bases aligning to TRBD1. V trimming: 5 bases; J trimming: 6 bases; junction bases outside the gene matches: 12. This CDR3 has 15 residues. Germline V lookup: CDR1 DFQATT, CDR2 SNEGSKA (reference sequence).

There are a few counts of this clonotype. The chain is built from TRBV6-6 and TRBJ1-5; 9 nucleotides agree with TRBD1. With V trimmed by 7 bases and J by 7 bases, 14 bases remained unmatched. This CDR3 is built from 16 residues. The V gene's germline CDR1 is MNHNY and CDR2 SVGAGI (reference sequence). The DNA of the CDR3 is TGTGCCAGCATTCAGGGACAGGGAGGCGTTAGACAGCCCCAGCATTTT. It yields the protein CASIQGQGGVRQPQHF.

This chain links TRBV6-1 with TRBJ1-1; D gene ambiguous. Germline lookup yields CDR1 MNHNS and CDR2 SASEGT. V shed 5 bases and J shed 5 bases, with 15 bases lying between them. The CDR3 has 14 amino acids. The CDR3 loop is CASSYSKRMTEAFF. The CDR3 nucleotides are TGTGCCAGCAGTTACTCGAAGAGGATGACTGAAGCTTTCTTT.